A single sample is the source of the 26 T cell receptor beta chains below, sequenced in a study of blood T cell repertoires in COVID-19. Libraries were prepared by immunoSEQ multiplex PCR; TCRdb keeps only in-frame clonotypes and omits some of them. Here the sample spans around 150,000 clones, approximately 88% being singletons. The sequencing input was peripheral blood. These receptor sequences come from a woman over 75 with active or convalescent COVID-19.

The V gene is TRBV7-9, the J gene TRBJ1-1; perhaps TRBD1 as D (6 bases). Germline V gives CDR1 SEHNR, CDR2 FQNEAQ (reference sequence). This CDR3 region has 13 residues. The V gene lost 2 bases and the J gene lost 4 bases, with 8 bases spanning the gap. CDR3 in amino acids: CASSLQGSTEAFF. CDR3 sequence (DNA): TGTGCCAGCAGCTTACAGGGGAGCACTGAAGCTTTCTTT. Full variable domain (missing parts from reference TRBV7-9 and TRBJ1-1): DTGVSQNPRHKITKRGQNVTFRCDPISEHNRLYWYRQTLGQGPEFLTYFQNEAQLEKSRLLSDRFSAERPKGSFSTLEIQRTEQGDSAMYLCASSLQGSTEAFFGQGTRLTVV.

V gene TRBV11-3 combines with J gene TRBJ1-2, with D perhaps TRBD1 (6 bases). CDR1 is SGHNT, CDR2 YENEEA, per germline. V was pared by 7 bases and J by 2 bases, with 11 bases between. This CDR3 has 13 amino acids. CDR3 amino acids: CASTGGLNYGYTF. The CDR3 nucleotides read TGTGCCAGCACCGGGGGGCTGAACTATGGCTACACCTTC.

The V and J genes are TRBV27 and TRBJ1-2; TRBD1 matches 10 bases. CDR1 MNHEY and CDR2 SMNVEV come from the germline V gene (reference sequence). J was trimmed by 8 bases and V by 5 bases; bases with no gene match: 8. The CDR3 is 14 residues long. This chain's CDR3 is CASSPRTGGGGYTF. In nucleotides, the CDR3 is TGTGCCAGCAGTCCCCGGACAGGGGGAGGAGGCTACACCTTC.

The V call is TRBV28, the J call TRBJ1-1; 8 nucleotides agree with TRBD1. This CDR3 is built from 14 residues. Germline V gene sequence: CDR1 MDHEN, CDR2 SYDVKM. Trimming took 6 bases from V and 10 from J; bases not matched to a gene: 13. CDR3 sequence reads: CASRSLPTGEPAFF. DNA of the CDR3: TGTGCCAGCAGATCACTACCGACAGGGGAACCAGCTTTCTTT. Full variable domain (remainder filled in from reference TRBV28 and TRBJ1-1): DVKVTQSSRYLVKRTGEKVFLECVQDMDHENMFWYRQDPGLGLRLIYFSYDVKMKEKGDIPEGYSVSREKKERFSLILESASTNQTSMYLCASRSLPTGEPAFFGQGTRLTVV.

The rearrangement uses TRBV29-1 and TRBJ2-4; 9 nucleotides agree with TRBD2. J gave up 1 base and V 6 bases, and 4 bases lay outside the gene matches. CDR1 is SQVTM and CDR2 is ANQGSEA in the germline V gene. The CDR3 has 14 residues. The chain's CDR3 is CSVAAGGAKNIQYF. The CDR3 bases are TGCAGCGTCGCGGCGGGGGGGGCCAAAAACATTCAGTACTTC.

This chain uses TRBV7-2 with TRBJ1-4; D call uncertain. This CDR3 comprises 18 residues. V lost 2 bases and J lost 3, with 19 bases in between. Germline V lookup: CDR1 SGHTA, CDR2 FQGNSA. This chain's CDR3 is CASSLMMGQRRANEKLFF. The CDR3 DNA follows: TGTGCCAGCAGCTTAATGATGGGTCAACGGAGGGCTAATGAAAAACTGTTTTTT. The full variable domain, with the rest looked up from reference TRBV7-2 and TRBJ1-4, is GAGVSQSPSNKVTEKGKDVELRCDPISGHTALYWYRQSLGQGLEFLIYFQGNSAPDKSGLPSDRFSAERTGGSVSTLTIQRTQQEDSAVYLCASSLMMGQRRANEKLFFGSGTQLSVL.

The sample holds a few counts of this clone. Within the sample, other DNA sequences also encode this same CDR3. The J gene is TRBJ1-3, the V gene TRBV9, with a possible D match to TRBD1 (6 bases). CDR3 length equals 12 residues. Deletions cut 4 bases from V and 7 bases from J, with 9 bases between. Germline assignment: CDR1 SGDLS and CDR2 YYNGEE. The CDR3 reads CASSPRGNTIYF. The CDR3 nucleotides are TGTGCCAGCAGCCCGAGGGGGAACACCATATATTTT.

The CDR3 sequence: CASSYSSGTTTQYF. CDR3 sequence (DNA): TGTGCCAGCAGTTACAGTTCCGGGACTACCACGCAGTATTTT. The chain uses TRBV6-5 and TRBJ2-3; 7 nucleotides match TRBD2. CDR3 size: 14 residues. The V and J ends lost 2 bases and 9 bases, in that order; junction bases with no gene match: 8. The germline gives CDR1 MNHEY, CDR2 SVGAGI.

The chain uses TRBV6-5 and TRBJ1-2, with D unresolved. The CDR3 contains 15 residues. Germline CDR1 reads MNHEY; CDR2 reads SVGAGI. V was pared by 7 bases and J by 3 bases, with 18 bases between. In nucleotides, the CDR3 is TGTGCCAGCAAGCCATTAACTGCGAGCGACTATGGCTACACCTTC. Protein: CASKPLTASDYGYTF.

The chain uses TRBV5-6 and TRBJ2-7; D may be TRBD1 (5 bases). The V gene lost 4 bases and the J gene lost 0 bases, with 14 bases spanning the gap. CDR3 length: 15 amino acids. Germline assignment: CDR1 SGHDT and CDR2 YYEEEE. Here the CDR3 reads CASSDVGVSSYEQYF. CDR3 bases: TGTGCCAGCAGCGATGTAGGGGTTAGCTCCTACGAGCAGTACTTC.

The chain recombines TRBV11-3 with TRBJ2-1; a possible D gene is TRBD1 (7 bases). Trimming removed 3 bases from V and 5 bases from J, with 17 bases in between. CDR3 length: 16 residues. Germline CDR1 and CDR2: SGHNT and YENEEA. CDR3 protein: CASSFEGASVHNEQFF. CDR3 DNA sequence: TGTGCCAGCAGCTTCGAGGGGGCTAGCGTTCACAATGAGCAGTTCTTC.

This clone was detected once. The J gene is TRBJ1-1, the V gene TRBV11-2; possibly TRBD1 for D (5 bases). CDR1 is SGHAT and CDR2 is FQNNGV in the germline V gene. V was pared by 0 bases and J by 8 bases, with 10 bases between. The CDR3 has 13 residues. The CDR3 loop is CASSLDRGTEAFF. CDR3 sequence (DNA): TGTGCCAGCAGCTTAGATCGGGGGACGGAAGCTTTCTTT. The entire variable domain, with the rest obtained from reference TRBV11-2 and TRBJ1-1, is as follows: EAGVAQSPRYKIIEKRQSVAFWCNPISGHATLYWYQQILGQGPKLLIQFQNNGVVDDSQLPKDRFSAERLKGVDSTLKIQPAKLEDSAVYLCASSLDRGTEAFFGQGTRLTVV.

This chain joins TRBV7-8 and TRBJ2-4; TRBD2 is a possible D gene (7 bases). Germline loops: CDR1 SGHVS, CDR2 FQNEAQ. With 2 bases removed from V and 6 bases from J, the gap between germline ends came to 14 bases. CDR3 length equals 15 residues. The CDR3 nucleotides are TGTGCCAGCAGCTTATCGGGGGGCATAGGAAACATTCAGTACTTC. This codes for CASSLSGGIGNIQYF.

The CDR3 DNA reads as TGTGCCAGCAGTTACTCGGGACAGGGATTCGAAAAACTGTTTTTT. Residues: CASSYSGQGFEKLFF. This chain joins TRBV6-5 and TRBJ1-4; TRBD1 agrees at 9 bases. Germline V CDR1 and CDR2: MNHEY, SVGAGI. This CDR3 has 15 amino acids. The ends lost 0 bases at V and 8 bases at J; junction bases unmatched: 4.

The rearrangement links TRBV6-1 to TRBJ1-2; no firm D call. The germline V gene has CDR1 MNHNS and CDR2 SASEGT. CDR3 length equals 12 residues. V was shortened by 3 bases and J by 8 bases, with 10 bases between the two germline ends. The DNA of the CDR3 is TGTGCCAGCAGTGACATAAGACTCGGCTACACCTTC. Its protein is CASSDIRLGYTF.

This sequence joins TRBV11-3 and TRBJ2-3; TRBD2 matches at 8 bases. CDR1 is SGHNT and CDR2 is YENEEA in the germline V gene. V trimming: 1 base; J trimming: 2 bases; junction bases outside the gene matches: 5. The CDR3 totals 16 residues. The CDR3 DNA sequence: TGTGCCAGCAGCTTAGGGCTAGCGGGCACCACAGATACGCAGTATTTT. This gives the protein CASSLGLAGTTDTQYF.

This clone was observed once. The genes are TRBV19 and TRBJ2-1; maybe TRBD2 (6 bases). Germline V gene data show CDR1 as LNHDA and CDR2 as SQIVND (reference sequence). This CDR3 is 13 amino acids long. V was pared by 10 bases and J by 8 bases, with 18 bases between. Here the CDR3 reads CATRGTRGYEQFF. Here the CDR3 DNA reads TGTGCCACCCGCGGGACCAGAGGGTATGAGCAGTTCTTC.

The V and J genes are TRBV29-1 and TRBJ1-2; D is uncertain. There are 16 residues in the CDR3. The germline V gene encodes CDR1 SQVTM and CDR2 ANQGSEA. Trimming took off 2 bases at V and 7 bases at J, with 23 bases between the two ends. Written as DNA, the CDR3 is TGCAGCGTTGAAACAACCCCCACAGCACGGGGAGGTGGCTACACCTTC. This encodes CSVETTPTARGGGYTF.

This clone was detected only a few times. The V call is TRBV27, the J call TRBJ1-2; D call uncertain. Trimming took off 1 base at V and 0 bases at J, with 9 bases between the two ends. Germline V gives CDR1 MNHEY, CDR2 SMNVEV (reference sequence). The CDR3 is made up of 15 amino acids. CDR3 protein: CASSLWSSANYGYTF. DNA of the CDR3: TGTGCCAGCAGTTTATGGTCATCAGCTAACTATGGCTACACCTTC.

This rearrangement joins TRBV12-5 to TRBJ1-5, with D possibly matching TRBD1 (5 bases). The germline gives CDR1 LGHNT, CDR2 FRNRAP. The CDR3 sequence is 15 residues long. The V end was cut by 3 bases, the J end by 1 base, with 10 bases between. This CDR3 is CASGFGQDSNQPQHF. CDR3 bases: TGTGCTAGTGGTTTTGGACAAGACAGCAATCAGCCCCAGCATTTT.

This clone appeared a single time. This rearrangement joins TRBV7-9 to TRBJ2-5; 11 positions agree with TRBD2. Germline V gene lookup returns CDR1 SEHNR and CDR2 FQNEAQ (reference sequence). The CDR3 has 17 amino acids. V gave up 1 base and J gave up 1 base; unmatched junction bases: 5. CDR3 sequence (DNA): TGTGCCAGCAGCTTAGATGGCACTAGCGGGAGCCAAGAGACCCAGTACTTC. This gives the protein CASSLDGTSGSQETQYF.

The chain carries TRBV7-3 and TRBJ1-2; no clear D. V lost 2 bases, J lost 8 bases, and 18 bases lay in between. The CDR3 runs 15 residues. Germline V CDR1 and CDR2: SGHTA, FQGTGA. The CDR3 coding sequence is TGTGCCAGCAGCTTATCCCGGCATGCTACAGAGGGCTACACCTTC. Amino acid sequence: CASSLSRHATEGYTF.

The table lists this clone with a few counts. The chain links TRBV10-2 to TRBJ1-5, with 7 nucleotides matching TRBD1. Germline assignment: CDR1 WSHSY and CDR2 SAAADI. The length of the CDR3 is 13 residues. Trimming at V came to 4 bases and at J to 11 bases, leaving 8 bases not matched to a gene. The CDR3 nucleotides read TGCGCCAGCAGTGCGTCAGGGGGTGGGGCCCAGCATTTT. Its protein is CASSASGGGAQHF.

The chain carries TRBV6-4 and TRBJ2-5, with TRBD2 identical over 7 bases. Trimming cost V 6 bases and J 5 bases; bases outside gene matches: 12. From germline, CDR1 is MRHNA and CDR2 SNTAGT. The CDR3 contains 15 residues. For the CDR3, the DNA is TGTGCCAGCAGGAGCGGGAAATGGGGGATGGAGACCCAGTACTTC. Translating it yields CASRSGKWGMETQYF.

The chain is built from TRBV4-3 and TRBJ2-1; 10 nucleotides line up with TRBD2. Per the germline V gene, CDR1 is LGHNA and CDR2 is YSLEER. The CDR3 extends over 18 amino acids. Trimming at V came to 2 bases and at J to 7 bases, leaving 14 bases not matched to a gene. The CDR3 sequence is CASSQSPIVAGGFNEQFF. The DNA for the CDR3 is TGCGCCAGCAGCCAATCCCCCATTGTAGCGGGGGGTTTTAATGAGCAGTTCTTC.

This clone was recorded once. The chain carries TRBV2 and TRBJ1-1; D not resolved. This CDR3 comprises 13 residues. The germline V gene has CDR1 SNHLY and CDR2 FYNNEI. The ends were cut back, 9 bases at V and 1 base at J, with 12 bases in the middle. CDR3 loop: CASRREGNTEAFF. The CDR3 DNA sequence: TGTGCCAGTCGAAGGGAGGGGAACACTGAAGCTTTCTTT. Full variable domain (outside the CDR3, taken from reference TRBV2 and TRBJ1-1): EPEVTQTPSHQVTQMGQEVILRCVPISNHLYFYWYRQILGQKVEFLVSFYNNEISEKSEIFDDQFSVERPDGSNFTLKIRSTKLEDSAMYFCASRREGNTEAFFGQGTRLTVV.